The clone carrying this T cell receptor (beta chain) came up a few times. This entry belongs to a study of T-cell memory formation after mild COVID-19. CDR1 is SGHRS and CDR2 is YFSETQ in the germline V gene. Trimming shortened V by 0 bases and J by 4 bases, and 4 bases separated the two germline ends. The CDR3 is 13 residues long. Each CDR3 protein gets one entry after TCRdb re-called the 5' RACE reads with MiXCR. This sample carries 180,000 or so distinct CDR3 sequences, more than 9% of them seen once, and the ten largest clones take approximately 3.4%. This receptor was identified in a man between 18 and 35 years old who had mild COVID-19 (a few samples of this study predate the infection). Cell type and time point are not known. Sequencing was carried out using PBMCs or a T cell subset sorted from them (not recorded which). The chain couples TRBV5-1 to TRBJ2-2; D unclear. CDR3: CASSLEATGELFF. The CDR3 DNA reads as TGCGCCAGCAGCTTGGAGGCCACCGGGGAGCTGTTTTTT.